The clone carrying this T cell receptor beta chain was counted many times. The data belong to a study of human T cells and chemical hapten exposure. Study-level background: Patients received weekly diphenylcyclopropenone doses to the scalp throughout the approximately 25-week study. Upper back patch tests used 0.01% DPC, scored after 6 days. A patient group, mainly female, showed alopecia areata, totalis or universalis.

This sample's time point: pre-sensitization, week 0. Sample treatment: therapeutic diphenylcyclopropenone sensitization with weekly scalp DPC. The CDR3 length is 12 residues. Trimming left V 3 bases short and J 7 bases short, with 9 bases between. Germline V CDR1 and CDR2: SGHTA, FQGNSA. Each CDR3 protein is one row after TCRdb ran MiXCR on the RACE reads. The sample includes more than 250,000 distinct CDR3 sequences, over 7.5% seen only once; the top ten take more than 1%. The sequences come from whole blood, collected in connection with sensitization to the hapten diphenylcyclopropenone (DPC). This rearrangement joins TRBV7-2 to TRBJ1-1, with D uncertain. This TCR derives from a man aged 18 to 29 with alopecia areata. Some clones in this sample may be carry-over from other donors' samples. The CDR3 DNA is TGTGCCAGCAGCTTGCGGGGTAGTGAAGCTTTCTTT. It encodes CASSLRGSEAFF.